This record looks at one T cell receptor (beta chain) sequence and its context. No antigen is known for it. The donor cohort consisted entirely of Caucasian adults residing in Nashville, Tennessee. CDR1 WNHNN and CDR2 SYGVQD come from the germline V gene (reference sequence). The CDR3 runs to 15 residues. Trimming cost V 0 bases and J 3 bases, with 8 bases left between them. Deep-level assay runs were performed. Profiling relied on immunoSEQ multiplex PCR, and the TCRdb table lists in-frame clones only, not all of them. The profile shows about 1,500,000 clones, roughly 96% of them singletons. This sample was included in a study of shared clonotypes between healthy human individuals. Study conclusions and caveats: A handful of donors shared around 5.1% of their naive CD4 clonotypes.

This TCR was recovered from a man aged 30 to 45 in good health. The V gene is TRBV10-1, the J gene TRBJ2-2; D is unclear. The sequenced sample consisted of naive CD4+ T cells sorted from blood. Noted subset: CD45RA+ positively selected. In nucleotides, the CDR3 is TGCGCCAGCAGTGAGTCAATAGGCTACACCGGGGAGCTGTTTTTT. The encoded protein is CASSESIGYTGELFF.